A single T cell receptor beta chain is shown here with its context. Its target is unknown. The sample originates from a study of T-cell reconstitution after alpha-beta-depleted transplantation in children. A library of TCRbeta sequences, prepared with unique molecular identifiers, was generated. TCRdb analysed the PCR reads with MiXCR anew, one entry per CDR3 protein. The repertoire holds around 450,000 distinct CDR3 sequences, with approximately 10% as singletons. CDR3 length: 12 residues. Germline CDR1 and CDR2: SGDLS and YYNGEE. Trimming took off 5 bases at V and 5 bases at J, with 10 bases between the two ends. Findings of the study overall: Some patients showed high day-60 TCRbeta diversity, which derived from surviving recipient T cells and thymic progenitors. Reportedly, only several hundred clones from non-depleted graft cells drove alpha-beta T-cell counts at about two months.

The receptor comes from a child aged 2-15 years with inherited bone marrow failure, due to receive a stem cell transplant. Source: PBMCs, taken before TCRalphabeta/CD19-depleted stem cell transplant. The chain links TRBV9 to TRBJ1-2, with D maybe TRBD1 (5 bases). As DNA, the CDR3 is TGTGCCAGCAGTGCTAGGGGATATGGCTACACCTTC. Its protein is CASSARGYGYTF.